This T cell receptor (beta chain) was identified during a study of technical replicates of blood from several donors. The V gene's germline CDR1 is SGDLS and CDR2 YYNGEE. This CDR3 comprises 15 residues. V lost 0 bases, J lost 2 bases, and 4 bases stayed unmatched. The protocol was immunoSEQ multiplex PCR, while the TCRdb copy is restricted to in-frame clones and leaves out a portion. In the table there are 75,000 to 100,000 clones, 90% to 97% of which are singletons. The clonotype comes from a human donor in good health. V and J are TRBV9 and TRBJ2-5, with TRBD1 matching over 7 bases. Input material: T cells isolated from PBMCs. CDR3: CASSVDGTAQETQYF. In DNA form, the CDR3 reads TGTGCCAGCAGCGTAGATGGGACAGCACAAGAGACCCAGTACTTC.